Presented here are 19 T cell receptor beta chains from one specimen sequenced in a study of CD8 T cells in ankylosing spondylitis. TCRdb processed the 5' RACE reads anew with MiXCR; each CDR3 protein has one entry. The data show more than 5,000 distinct CDR3 sequences, 2.1% seen once. Sequencing input: blood, either unsorted or a sorted T cell fraction (not recorded which). These receptors all come from a male donor with ankylosing spondylitis or in good health (not recorded which).

This clonotype was counted ten times or more. The chain couples TRBV9 to TRBJ2-5, with 12 nucleotides matching TRBD2. The junction had 5 bases not matched to a gene; V was cut back by 3 bases and J by 5 bases. Germline V gene sequence: CDR1 SGDLS, CDR2 YYNGEE. The CDR3 has 15 amino acids. CDR3 protein: CASSGLAGEWETQYF. CDR3 bases: TGTGCCAGCAGCGGACTAGCGGGAGAGTGGGAGACCCAGTACTTC.

This clonotype was recorded at least ten times. The J gene is TRBJ2-7, the V gene TRBV9, with D tentatively TRBD1 or TRBD2 (5 bases each). Trimming took 0 bases from V and 1 from J, leaving 8 bases between them. This CDR3 region has 14 residues. The germline CDR1 and CDR2 sequences are SGDLS and YYNGEE. DNA of the CDR3: TGTGCCAGCAGCGTAGCGTGGGGGTCCTACGAGCAGTACTTC. As protein: CASSVAWGSYEQYF.

Judged by abundance, this clonotype is medium-sized. The chain links TRBV9 to TRBJ2-3; possible D gene TRBD2, 5 bases. Trimming cost V 0 bases and J 2 bases, with 10 bases left between them. Germline V lookup: CDR1 SGDLS, CDR2 YYNGEE. This CDR3 has 15 amino acids. This CDR3 reads CASSVARGYTDTQYF. The CDR3, as DNA: TGTGCCAGCAGCGTAGCTCGGGGTTACACAGATACGCAGTATTTT. The whole variable domain, remainder taken from reference TRBV9 and TRBJ2-3, is DSGVTQTPKHLITATGQRVTLRCSPRSGDLSVYWYQQSLDQGLQFLIQYYNGEERAKGNILERFSAQQFPDLHSELNLSSLELGDSALYFCASSVARGYTDTQYFGPGTRLTVL.

This clonotype occurred many times. The chain recombines TRBV9 with TRBJ2-1; a possible D gene is TRBD2 (6 bases). The CDR3 is 16 residues long. The germline V gene encodes CDR1 SGDLS and CDR2 YYNGEE. V was clipped by 4 bases and J by 0 bases, with 14 bases between them. CDR3 amino acids: CASSPPPLASYNEQFF. CDR3 in DNA: TGTGCCAGCAGCCCCCCCCCACTAGCCTCCTACAATGAGCAGTTCTTC.

This clonotype has ten or more counts. The rearrangement links TRBV9 to TRBJ2-7, with 10 bases aligning to TRBD2. Germline lookup yields CDR1 SGDLS and CDR2 YYNGEE. With 0 bases clipped from V and 2 bases from J, the junction kept 5 bases outside the gene matches. The CDR3 runs 16 residues. Here the CDR3 DNA reads TGTGCCAGCAGCGTAGCGGAAGCGGGGGGGACCTACGAGCAGTACTTC. It codes for CASSVAEAGGTYEQYF.

This clonotype was seen at least ten times. The chain recombines TRBV9 with TRBJ2-1; TRBD2 matches at 12 bases. With 4 bases clipped from V and 8 bases from J, the junction kept 10 bases outside the gene matches. The CDR3 is 16 amino acids. Per the germline V gene, CDR1 is SGDLS and CDR2 is YYNGEE. The DNA for the CDR3 is TGTGCCAGCAGCTACATGACTAGCGGGAGAGGGGATGAGCAGTTCTTC. Its translation is CASSYMTSGRGDEQFF. The variable domain in full, with the rest retrieved from reference TRBV9 and TRBJ2-1, is DSGVTQTPKHLITATGQRVTLRCSPRSGDLSVYWYQQSLDQGLQFLIQYYNGEERAKGNILERFSAQQFPDLHSELNLSSLELGDSALYFCASSYMTSGRGDEQFFGPGTRLTVL.

This clonotype occurred many times. The chain uses TRBV9 and TRBJ2-5, with D tentatively TRBD2 (5 bases). Deletions cut 0 bases from V and 5 bases from J, with 14 bases between. CDR3 length equals 15 residues. Germline V lookup: CDR1 SGDLS, CDR2 YYNGEE. CDR3 residues: CASSVGTQPSETQYF. As DNA, the CDR3 is TGTGCCAGCAGCGTAGGGACTCAACCCTCGGAGACCCAGTACTTC. Together with reference TRBV9 and TRBJ2-5, the CDR3 gives the full variable domain: DSGVTQTPKHLITATGQRVTLRCSPRSGDLSVYWYQQSLDQGLQFLIQYYNGEERAKGNILERFSAQQFPDLHSELNLSSLELGDSALYFCASSVGTQPSETQYFGPGTRLLVL.

This clonotype is judged medium-sized. The chain is built from TRBV9 and TRBJ2-5; 15 bases are shared with TRBD2. The J segment lost 4 bases and the V segment lost 2 bases, leaving 3 bases of the junction unmatched. Looked up from germline, CDR1 is SGDLS and CDR2 is YYNGEE. This CDR3 contains 16 residues. CDR3 DNA sequence: TGTGCCAGCAGCGTTGGACTAGCGGGAGGGGGAGAGACCCAGTACTTC. Its protein is CASSVGLAGGGETQYF.

This clonotype was picked up many times. This chain uses TRBV9 with TRBJ2-3; 13 bases are a match to TRBD2. In germline, CDR1 is SGDLS, CDR2 YYNGEE. Trimming took 3 bases from V and 5 from J; bases not matched to a gene: 6. The CDR3 is made up of 16 amino acids. The CDR3 DNA reads TGTGCCAGCAGCGGGGGGACTAGCGGGACTGGAGATACGCAGTATTTT. Translation: CASSGGTSGTGDTQYF.

This clonotype was counted at least ten times. J is TRBJ2-7 and V is TRBV9; D is perhaps TRBD2 (6 bases). CDR3 length equals 14 residues. From germline, CDR1 is SGDLS and CDR2 YYNGEE. V was pared by 0 bases and J by 2 bases, with 9 bases between. The CDR3 nucleotides read TGTGCCAGCAGCGTAGGGGACTGGACCTACGAGCAGTACTTC. It encodes CASSVGDWTYEQYF.

This clonotype was seen ten or more times. The CDR3 reads CASSPEGGDPSYNEQFF. CDR3 nucleotides: TGTGCCAGCAGCCCCGAAGGGGGGGACCCAAGTTACAATGAGCAGTTCTTC. This chain links TRBV9 with TRBJ2-1, with D perhaps matching TRBD2 (7 bases). Germline V gene lookup returns CDR1 SGDLS and CDR2 YYNGEE. CDR3 length: 17 residues. With 4 bases removed from V and 4 bases from J, the gap between germline ends came to 21 bases.

The sample holds many counts of this clonotype. The J gene is TRBJ2-2, the V gene TRBV9, with 11 bases fitting TRBD1. Trimming took 1 base from V and 4 from J; bases not matched to a gene: 3. CDR1 and CDR2 from the germline V gene are SGDLS and YYNGEE. The CDR3 runs 16 residues. DNA for the CDR3: TGTGCCAGCAGCGTATCAGGACAGGGGGCCACCGGGGAGCTGTTTTTT. Residues: CASSVSGQGATGELFF.

This clonotype has at least ten counts. This chain uses TRBV9 with TRBJ2-6; D unclear. The V and J ends lost 0 bases and 2 bases respectively, with 6 bases between them. The CDR3 length is 15 residues. Germline CDR1 is SGDLS and CDR2 is YYNGEE. Written as DNA, the CDR3 is TGTGCCAGCAGCGTAGGCTGGGCTGGGGCCAACGTCCTGACTTTC. Residues: CASSVGWAGANVLTF.

This clonotype was observed a handful of times. The genes are TRBV9 and TRBJ2-2; D is possibly TRBD2 (5 bases). Between the trimmed V and J ends, which lost 7 bases and 6 bases, there was a span of 10 bases. Germline loops: CDR1 SGDLS, CDR2 YYNGEE. There are 12 residues in the CDR3. CDR3 in DNA: TGTGCCAGCCAAGGACTGGCCGGGGAGCTGTTTTTT. Amino acids: CASQGLAGELFF.

Many counts were recorded for this clonotype. This chain connects TRBV9 to TRBJ2-3, with D maybe TRBD2 (5 bases). Trimming took 0 bases from V and 6 from J, leaving 8 bases between them. Germline loops: CDR1 SGDLS, CDR2 YYNGEE. CDR3 length: 13 amino acids. The CDR3 region has the DNA TGTGCCAGCAGCGTAGGTGGGGAGGATACGCAGTATTTT. It yields the protein CASSVGGEDTQYF.

This clonotype is categorized as medium-sized (0.01 to 0.1%). The chain joins TRBV9 to TRBJ2-1, with TRBD2 as a possible D gene (5 bases). The CDR3 is 15 residues long. Trimming removed 0 bases from V and 5 bases from J, with 12 bases in between. Germline V gene sequence: CDR1 SGDLS, CDR2 YYNGEE. The CDR3 protein is CASSVAGNWDNEQFF. CDR3 bases: TGTGCCAGCAGCGTAGCCGGGAACTGGGACAATGAGCAGTTCTTC.

This clonotype is medium-sized by share. The chain links TRBV9 to TRBJ1-2; the match to TRBD1 covers 11 bases. CDR1 and CDR2 from the germline V gene are SGDLS and YYNGEE. The V gene end was trimmed by 0 bases and the J gene end by 4 bases; junction bases not matched to a gene: 5. This CDR3 has 16 amino acids. DNA of the CDR3: TGTGCCAGCAGCGTAGACAGGACAGGGGGCTTCTATGGCTACACCTTC. It is translated as CASSVDRTGGFYGYTF. Based on the CDR3 plus reference TRBV9 and TRBJ1-2, the full variable domain is DSGVTQTPKHLITATGQRVTLRCSPRSGDLSVYWYQQSLDQGLQFLIQYYNGEERAKGNILERFSAQQFPDLHSELNLSSLELGDSALYFCASSVDRTGGFYGYTFGSGTRLTVV.

This clonotype was counted many times. The rearrangement uses TRBV9 and TRBJ2-2; D is unresolved. The CDR3 is 14 residues long. Per germline, CDR1 SGDLS and CDR2 YYNGEE. V was cut by 3 bases and J by 1 base, with 7 bases left in between. CDR3 residues: CASSAVMNTGELFF. CDR3 DNA sequence: TGTGCCAGCAGCGCCGTAATGAACACCGGGGAGCTGTTTTTT.

This clonotype has ten or more counts. This rearrangement joins TRBV9 to TRBJ2-7; possible D gene TRBD1, 6 bases. Trimming removed 3 bases from V and 4 bases from J, with 11 bases in between. In germline, CDR1 is SGDLS, CDR2 YYNGEE. The CDR3 consists of 13 residues. This chain's CDR3 is CASSGGHSYEQYF. CDR3 nucleotide sequence: TGTGCCAGCAGCGGGGGACACTCTTACGAGCAGTACTTC.